Listed below are T cell receptor beta chains from one sample, sequenced in a study of vaccination effects on CD4 cells after COVID-19. These receptors' antigens are unknown. Some clones are missing from TCRdb's copy, which holds only in-frame ones; the method was immunoSEQ multiplex PCR. The data show roughly 65,000 clones, roughly three quarters seen once. The sample here was CD4+ T cells from PBMCs cultured with HCoV-NL63 spike peptides, taken before COVID-19 vaccination. The receptors originated from a human donor who received a COVID-19 vaccine. The CDR3 runs from the conserved cysteine through the conserved F or W. Size values are once, few and many counts, or a class for expanded clones, and some rows have none.

CATSASRMGNQPQHF,TRBJ1-5,TRBV24-1,few
CSVEGGADTQYF,TRBJ2-3,TRBV29-1,-
CASSLGSSGGANIQYF,TRBJ2-4,TRBV7-2,once
CASSQSLLAGHNEQFF,TRBJ2-1,TRBV3-1/TRBV3-2,-
CASKEGNYGYTF,TRBJ1-2,TRBV19,-
CASSQEGRGNGNTIYF,TRBJ1-3,TRBV3-1/TRBV3-2,-
CASSEGQQGYTF,TRBJ1-2,TRBV6-1,once
CASIGGPRSSPLHF,TRBJ1-6,TRBV10-2,-
CASSLTNTEAFF,TRBJ1-1,TRBV28,-
CASSLNSPGMDYGYTF,TRBJ1-2,TRBV5-4,few
CASSRQAGLFDYGYTF,TRBJ1-2,TRBV19,-
CATQGTGGTEAFF,TRBJ1-1,TRBV24-1,-
CASKGGGFDTGELFF,TRBJ2-2,TRBV28,once
CASRPQYSNQPQHF,TRBJ1-5,TRBV28,-
CASSSPGFTRDEQFF,TRBJ2-1,TRBV19,once
CASSLDPGGETQYF,TRBJ2-5,TRBV7-8,-
CASSPGVPSYNSPLHF,TRBJ1-6,TRBV18,-
CASSPGQYNTEAFF,TRBJ1-1,TRBV3-1/TRBV3-2,-
CASSLGGLSSTDTQYF,TRBJ2-3,TRBV5-1,-
CASSPGTGGVHTQYF,TRBJ2-3,TRBV6-5,-
CASTAGWDYTF,TRBJ1-2,TRBV28,-
CASSLSGQGRQPQHF,TRBJ1-5,TRBV18,-
CASSIRPSTDTQYF,TRBJ2-3,TRBV7-3,-
CASSLVADRATF,TRBJ1-2,TRBV7-2,few
CASSLAGHPTDTQYF,TRBJ2-3,TRBV7-2,once
CASSLAGGARETQYF,TRBJ2-5,TRBV7-9,-
CASSLIAGAQETQYF,TRBJ2-5,TRBV5-1,-
CASSPQGGGNYGYTF,TRBJ1-2,TRBV6-2/TRBV6-3,few
CASSLDRTTAQGNPIYF,TRBJ1-3,TRBV11-2,once
CASSINGVNQPQHF,TRBJ1-5,TRBV19,-
CASQGRISTDTQYF,TRBJ2-3,TRBV5-6,-
CASSLVETGELFF,TRBJ2-2,TRBV12-3/TRBV12-4,-
CASRVDRGSNQPQHF,TRBJ1-5,TRBV6-5,-
CASSRGRVEEKLFF,TRBJ1-4,TRBV2,-
CASSSQGRGGDTGELFF,TRBJ2-2,TRBV27,-
CAPRQGQTNYGYTF,TRBJ1-2,TRBV24-1,-
CASSSTGANVLTF,TRBJ2-6,TRBV19,-
CAWSVSTGMGNQPQHF,TRBJ1-5,TRBV30,-
CASSPPTGVNTGELFF,TRBJ2-2,TRBV18,-
CASSLVGGYGYTF,TRBJ1-2,TRBV27,few
CASSYMNSPLHF,TRBJ1-6,TRBV7-9,-
CASSDGRLNNEKLFF,TRBJ1-4,TRBV6-1,-
CASSPYRGVNTEAFF,TRBJ1-1,TRBV18,-
CASSSLQGTSNQPQHF,TRBJ1-5,TRBV27,once
CAISEDSSGANVLTF,TRBJ2-6,TRBV10-3,-
CASSQGNHYGYTF,TRBJ1-2,TRBV4-3,-
CSALRGTGGMETQYF,TRBJ2-5,TRBV29-1,-
CASSESYGKQFF,TRBJ2-1,TRBV10-2,-